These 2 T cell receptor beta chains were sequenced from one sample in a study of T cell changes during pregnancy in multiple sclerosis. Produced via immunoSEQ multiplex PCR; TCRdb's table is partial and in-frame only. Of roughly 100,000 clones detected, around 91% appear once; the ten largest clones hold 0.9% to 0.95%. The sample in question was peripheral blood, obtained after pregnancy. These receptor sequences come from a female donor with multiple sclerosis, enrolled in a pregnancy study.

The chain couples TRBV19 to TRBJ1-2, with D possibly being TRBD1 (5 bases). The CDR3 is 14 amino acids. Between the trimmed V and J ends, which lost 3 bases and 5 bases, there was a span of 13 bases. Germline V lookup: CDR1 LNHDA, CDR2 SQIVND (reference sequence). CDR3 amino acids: CASSMEGLGYGYTF. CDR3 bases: TGTGCCAGTAGTATGGAGGGGTTAGGTTATGGCTACACCTTC.

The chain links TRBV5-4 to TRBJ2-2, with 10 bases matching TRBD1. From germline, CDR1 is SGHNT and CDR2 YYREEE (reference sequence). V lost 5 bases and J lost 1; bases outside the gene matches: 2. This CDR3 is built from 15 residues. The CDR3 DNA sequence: TGTGCCAGCAGGGGACAGGGGAAGAACACCGGGGAGCTGTTTTTT. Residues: CASRGQGKNTGELFF. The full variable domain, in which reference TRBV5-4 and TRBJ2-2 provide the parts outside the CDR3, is ETGVTQSPTHLIKTRGQQVTLRCSSQSGHNTVSWYQQALGQGPQFIFQYYREEENGRGNFPPRFSGLQFPNYSSELNVNALELDDSALYLCASRGQGKNTGELFFGEGSRLTVL.